This T cell receptor beta chain originates from a study of T cells in Graves' hyperthyroidism and ophthalmopathy. Study results and limitations: Blood also carried most thyroid clonotypes expanded above 0.001.

This clonotype was seen ten or more times. Its matching antigen is unknown. This CDR3 spans 13 amino acids. V lost 3 bases and J 3 bases, leaving 5 bases between the germline ends. Germline V gene sequence: CDR1 KGHSH, CDR2 LQKENI. Thyroid ultrasound, orbital computed tomography, clinical symptoms, and serum thyroxine and TRAb underpinned diagnoses. This sample holds PBMCs from approximately 9 ml fresh peripheral blood. Regions amplified from RNA transcripts were the TCR beta CDR3 regions. First-round RT-PCR targeting the TCR CDR3 was performed with the HTBI primer set. TCRdb re-called the multiplex PCR reads with MiXCR, one entry per CDR3 protein. This table has approximately 710,000 distinct CDR3 sequences, about 18% appearing once.

The chain carries TRBV18 and TRBJ2-2; tentative D call: TRBD2 (5 bases). The source of this sequence is a man aged 50 to 59 with Graves' hyperthyroidism. Sequencing was performed on blood. The CDR3 protein is CASSPGDTGELFF. The CDR3 DNA reads TGTGCCAGCTCACCGGGAGACACCGGGGAGCTGTTTTTT.